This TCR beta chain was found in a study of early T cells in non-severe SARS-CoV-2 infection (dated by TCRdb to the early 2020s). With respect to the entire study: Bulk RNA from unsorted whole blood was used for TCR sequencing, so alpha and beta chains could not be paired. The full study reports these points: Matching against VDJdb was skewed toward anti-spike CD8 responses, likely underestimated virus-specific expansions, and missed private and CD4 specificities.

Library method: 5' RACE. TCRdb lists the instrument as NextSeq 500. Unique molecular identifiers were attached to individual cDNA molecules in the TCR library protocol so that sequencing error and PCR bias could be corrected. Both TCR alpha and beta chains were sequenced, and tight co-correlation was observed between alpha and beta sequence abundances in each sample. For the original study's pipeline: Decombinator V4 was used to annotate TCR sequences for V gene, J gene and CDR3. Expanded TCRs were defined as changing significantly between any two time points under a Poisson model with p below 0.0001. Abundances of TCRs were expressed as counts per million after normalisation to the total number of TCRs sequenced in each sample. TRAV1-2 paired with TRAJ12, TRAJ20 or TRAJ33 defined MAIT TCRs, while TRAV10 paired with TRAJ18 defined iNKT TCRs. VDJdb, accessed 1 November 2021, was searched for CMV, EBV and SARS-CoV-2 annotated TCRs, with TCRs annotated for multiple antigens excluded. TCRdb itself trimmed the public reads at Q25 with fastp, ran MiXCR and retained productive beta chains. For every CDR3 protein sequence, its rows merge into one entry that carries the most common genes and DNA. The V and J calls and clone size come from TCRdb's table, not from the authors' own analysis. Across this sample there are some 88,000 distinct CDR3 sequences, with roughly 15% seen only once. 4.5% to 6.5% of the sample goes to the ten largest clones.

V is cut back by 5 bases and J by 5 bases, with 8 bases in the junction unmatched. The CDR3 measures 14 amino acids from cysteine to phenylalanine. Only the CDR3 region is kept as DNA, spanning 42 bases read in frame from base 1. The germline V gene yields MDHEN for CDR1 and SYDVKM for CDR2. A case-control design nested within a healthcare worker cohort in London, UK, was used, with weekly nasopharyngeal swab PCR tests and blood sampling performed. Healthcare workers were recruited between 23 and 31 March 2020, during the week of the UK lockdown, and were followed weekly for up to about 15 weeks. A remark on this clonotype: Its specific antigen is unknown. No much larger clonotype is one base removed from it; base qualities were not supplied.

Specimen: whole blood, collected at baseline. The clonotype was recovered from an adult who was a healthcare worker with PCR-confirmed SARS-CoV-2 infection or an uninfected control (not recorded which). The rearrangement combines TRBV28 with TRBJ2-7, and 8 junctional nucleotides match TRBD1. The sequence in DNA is TGTGCCAGCAGTCTCGCGGGACAGGTCGACGAGCAGTACTTC. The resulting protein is CASSLAGQVDEQYF.